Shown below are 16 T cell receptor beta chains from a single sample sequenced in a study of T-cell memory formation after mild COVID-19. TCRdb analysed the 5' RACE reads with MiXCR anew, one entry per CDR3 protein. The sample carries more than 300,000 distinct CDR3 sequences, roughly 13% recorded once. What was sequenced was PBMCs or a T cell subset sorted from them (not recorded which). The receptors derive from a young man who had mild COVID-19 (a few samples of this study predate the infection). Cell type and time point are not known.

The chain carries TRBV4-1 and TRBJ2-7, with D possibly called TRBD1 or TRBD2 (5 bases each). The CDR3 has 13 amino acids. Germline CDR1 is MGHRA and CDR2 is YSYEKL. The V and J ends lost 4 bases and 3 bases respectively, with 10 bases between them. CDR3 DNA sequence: TGCGCCAGCAGCCTGGGGGTACTCTACGAGCAGTACTTC. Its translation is CASSLGVLYEQYF.

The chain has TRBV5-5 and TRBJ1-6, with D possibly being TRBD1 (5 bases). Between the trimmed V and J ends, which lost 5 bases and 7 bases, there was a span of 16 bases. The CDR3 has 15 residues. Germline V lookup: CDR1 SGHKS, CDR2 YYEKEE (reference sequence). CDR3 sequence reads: CASRSTGTVNSPLHF. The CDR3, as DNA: TGTGCCAGCAGAAGTACCGGGACGGTGAATTCACCCCTCCACTTT.

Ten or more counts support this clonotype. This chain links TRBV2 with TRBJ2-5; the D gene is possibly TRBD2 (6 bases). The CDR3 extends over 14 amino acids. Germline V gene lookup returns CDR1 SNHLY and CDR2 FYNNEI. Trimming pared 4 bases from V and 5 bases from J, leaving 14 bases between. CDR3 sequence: CASSGTTSGETQYF. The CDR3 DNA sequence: TGTGCCAGCAGTGGGACTACTTCCGGCGAGACCCAGTACTTC. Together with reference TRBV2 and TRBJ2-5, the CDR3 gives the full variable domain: EPEVTQTPSHQVTQMGQEVILRCVPISNHLYFYWYRQILGQKVEFLVSFYNNEISEKSEIFDDQFSVERPDGSNFTLKIRSTKLEDSAMYFCASSGTTSGETQYFGPGTRLLVL.

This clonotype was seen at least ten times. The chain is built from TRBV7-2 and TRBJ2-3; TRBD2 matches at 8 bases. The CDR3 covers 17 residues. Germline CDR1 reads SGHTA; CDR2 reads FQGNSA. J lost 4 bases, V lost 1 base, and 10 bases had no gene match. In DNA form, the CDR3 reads TGTGCCAGCAGCTTAGTCTCGGGGGGGACCGGAGCAGATACGCAGTATTTT. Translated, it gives CASSLVSGGTGADTQYF.

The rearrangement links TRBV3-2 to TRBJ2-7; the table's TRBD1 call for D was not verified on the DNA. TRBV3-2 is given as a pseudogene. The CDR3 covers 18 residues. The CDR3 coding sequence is TGTGCCAGCAGCCATGACGACAGGCGAGAAGGGTTACACTACGAGCAGTACGTC. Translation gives CASSHDDRREGLHYEQYV.

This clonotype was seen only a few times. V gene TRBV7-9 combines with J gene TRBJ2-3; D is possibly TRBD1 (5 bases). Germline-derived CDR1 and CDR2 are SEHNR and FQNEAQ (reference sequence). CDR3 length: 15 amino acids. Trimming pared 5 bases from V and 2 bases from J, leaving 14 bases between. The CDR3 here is CASSVGQSSTDTQYF. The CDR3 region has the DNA TGTGCCAGCAGCGTAGGACAAAGCTCCACAGATACGCAGTATTTT.

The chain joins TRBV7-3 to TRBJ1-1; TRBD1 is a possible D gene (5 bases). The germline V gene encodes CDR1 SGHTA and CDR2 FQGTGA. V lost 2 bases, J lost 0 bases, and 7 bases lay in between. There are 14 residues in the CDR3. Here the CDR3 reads CASSLEGMNTEAFF. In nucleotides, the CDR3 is TGTGCCAGCAGCTTAGAGGGGATGAACACTGAAGCTTTCTTT.

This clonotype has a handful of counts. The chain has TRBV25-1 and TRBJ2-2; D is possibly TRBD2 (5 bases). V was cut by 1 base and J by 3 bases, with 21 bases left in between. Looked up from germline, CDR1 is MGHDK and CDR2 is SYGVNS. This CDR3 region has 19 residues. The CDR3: CASSESISASGDYTGELFF. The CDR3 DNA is TGTGCCAGCAGTGAATCTATATCAGCCTCCGGGGATTACACCGGGGAGCTGTTTTTT. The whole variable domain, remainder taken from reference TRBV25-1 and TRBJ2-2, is EADIYQTPRYLVIGTGKKITLECSQTMGHDKMYWYQQDPGMELHLIHYSYGVNSTEKGDLSSESTVSRIRTEHFPLTLESARPSHTSQYLCASSESISASGDYTGELFFGEGSRLTVL.

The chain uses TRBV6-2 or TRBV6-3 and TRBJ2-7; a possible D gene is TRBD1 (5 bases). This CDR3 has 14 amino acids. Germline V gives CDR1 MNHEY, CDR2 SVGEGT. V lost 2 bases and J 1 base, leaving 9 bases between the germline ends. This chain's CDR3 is CASSYTRVSYEQYF. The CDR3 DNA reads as TGTGCCAGCAGTTACACCAGGGTTTCCTACGAGCAGTACTTC.

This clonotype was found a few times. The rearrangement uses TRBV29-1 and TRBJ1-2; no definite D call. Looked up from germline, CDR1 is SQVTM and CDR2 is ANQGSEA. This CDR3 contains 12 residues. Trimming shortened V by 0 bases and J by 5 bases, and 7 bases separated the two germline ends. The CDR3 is CSVEDRSYGYTF. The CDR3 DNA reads TGCAGCGTTGAAGATCGTAGTTATGGCTACACCTTC.

The CDR3 is CASSYVALSSYNEQFF. CDR3 nucleotides: TGTGCCAGCAGTTACGTGGCCTTGAGCTCCTACAATGAGCAGTTCTTC. This chain connects TRBV6-5 to TRBJ2-1; D not certain. The V gene's germline CDR1 is MNHEY and CDR2 SVGAGI. This CDR3 is built from 16 residues. Trimming took 2 bases from V and 0 from J, leaving 11 bases between them.

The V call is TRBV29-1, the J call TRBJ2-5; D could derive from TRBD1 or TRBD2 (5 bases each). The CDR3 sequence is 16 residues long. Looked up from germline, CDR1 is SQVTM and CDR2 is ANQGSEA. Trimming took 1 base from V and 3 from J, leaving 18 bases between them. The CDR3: CSVEGAEGTSKETQYF. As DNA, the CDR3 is TGCAGCGTTGAAGGCGCTGAGGGGACGTCAAAAGAGACCCAGTACTTC. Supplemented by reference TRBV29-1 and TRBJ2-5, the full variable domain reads SAVISQKPSRDICQRGTSLTIQCQVDSQVTMMFWYRQQPGQSLTLIATANQGSEATYESGFVIDKFPISRPNLTFSTLTVSNMSPEDSSIYLCSVEGAEGTSKETQYFGPGTRLLVL.

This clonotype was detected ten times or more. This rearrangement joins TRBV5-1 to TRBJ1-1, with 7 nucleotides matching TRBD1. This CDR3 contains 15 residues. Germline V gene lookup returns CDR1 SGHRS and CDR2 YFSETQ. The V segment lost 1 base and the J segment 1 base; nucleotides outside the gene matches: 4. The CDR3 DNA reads TGCGCCAGCAGCTTGACAGGGGAGGAGAACACTGAAGCTTTCTTT. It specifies CASSLTGEENTEAFF.

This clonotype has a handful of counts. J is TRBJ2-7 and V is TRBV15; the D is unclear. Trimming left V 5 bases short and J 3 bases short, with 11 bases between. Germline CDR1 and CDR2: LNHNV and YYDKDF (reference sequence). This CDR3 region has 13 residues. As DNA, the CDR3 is TGTGCCACCAGCGTGGGCACAGACTACGAGCAGTACTTC. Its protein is CATSVGTDYEQYF.

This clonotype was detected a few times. The CDR3, as DNA: TGCGCCACCACCCCACTAGGGGGGAACTACAATGAGCAGTTCTTC. Encoded protein: CATTPLGGNYNEQFF. The rearrangement joins TRBV5-1 to TRBJ2-1, with D perhaps TRBD1 or TRBD2 (6 bases each). In germline, CDR1 is SGHRS, CDR2 YFSETQ. The length of the CDR3 is 15 residues. The V and J ends lost 9 bases and 3 bases respectively, with 19 bases between them.

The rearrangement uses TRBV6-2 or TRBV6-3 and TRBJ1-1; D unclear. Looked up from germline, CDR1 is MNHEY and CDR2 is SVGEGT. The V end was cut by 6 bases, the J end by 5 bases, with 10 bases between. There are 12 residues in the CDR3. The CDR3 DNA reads TGTGCCAGCAGCCCAAGCGCGACTGAAGCTTTCTTT. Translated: CASSPSATEAFF.